This TCR beta chain was recovered during a study of T cells after yellow fever vaccination. Overall study results and limits: There was a small share of clonotypes that showed up in both the CD4 and CD8 compartments. Most primary-vaccination clones reappeared after the booster (just under 98% CD4, about 90% CD8). One caveat is that FACS-sorted repertoires could contain abundant clonotypes contaminating from the bulk population.

This clonotype has a handful of counts. Germline V lookup: CDR1 LGHNA, CDR2 YSLEER. V lost 3 bases to trimming and J lost 7 bases, with 10 bases between them. The length of the CDR3 is 14 residues. As TCR cDNA was made by 5'RACE template switching, a universal primer site and UMIs were added. In TCRdb, the 5' RACE reads were re-called with MiXCR into one record per CDR3 protein. The sample contains approximately 85,000 distinct CDR3 sequences, about an eighth of which appear only once. The chain recombines TRBV4-3 with TRBJ1-6; D is perhaps TRBD1 (6 bases). The material was CD8+ T cells not binding an NS4B(214-222) dextramer, sorted from PBMCs, obtained approximately 20 days after the first yellow fever vaccination. The TCR comes from a man between 18 and 29 years old who received the YFV17D yellow fever vaccine. DNA for the CDR3: TGCGCCAGCAGCCATGGGGGGGCGAATTCACCCCTCCACTTT. Its translation is CASSHGGANSPLHF.